These 20 T cell receptor beta chains originate from one sample sequenced in a study of blood T cell dynamics during melanoma immunotherapy. Described time point: week 3, after first cycle of checkpoint inhibitor. The method was immunoSEQ multiplex PCR; TCRdb's version includes in-frame clones alone and lacks a portion of them. Here the sample spans 11,000 or so clones, around 90% being singletons. Sample: blood, taken from a patient treated with checkpoint blockade. The receptors were sampled from a human donor with melanoma.

CDR3 DNA: TGTGCCAGCAGCTTAAGCGGGAGCTCCTACAATGAGCAGTTCTTC. Amino acid sequence: CASSLSGSSYNEQFF. This sequence joins TRBV6-4 and TRBJ2-1; 8 bases are a match to TRBD2. Germline CDR1 and CDR2: MRHNA and SNTAGT. This CDR3 comprises 15 residues. V was pared by 6 bases and J by 0 bases, with 4 bases of the junction left unmatched.

V and J are TRBV11-1 and TRBJ2-1; possibly TRBD2 for D (5 bases). CDR1 is SGHAT, CDR2 FQDESV, per germline (reference sequence). The CDR3 sequence is 17 residues long. The germline V and J ends were trimmed by 5 bases and 0 bases, with 17 bases remaining between them. CDR3 coding DNA: TGTGCCAGCAGCCTCCTGGGAGCCTCGAGCTCCTACAATGAGCAGTTCTTC. Its protein is CASSLLGASSSYNEQFF.

V gene TRBV7-2 combines with J gene TRBJ2-1; D possibly corresponds to TRBD2 (6 bases). Trimming took off 1 base at V and 8 bases at J, with 18 bases between the two ends. The CDR3 length is 16 residues. The germline gives CDR1 SGHTA, CDR2 FQGNSA. The CDR3: CASSLGGGGMGDEQFF. In nucleotides, the CDR3 is TGTGCCAGCAGCTTAGGGGGCGGCGGGATGGGAGATGAGCAGTTCTTC.

In this sample, this clone turned up once. The chain carries TRBV6-5 and TRBJ2-7; the D gene is possibly TRBD2 (6 bases). The CDR3 spans 15 residues. Deletions cut 1 base from V and 0 bases from J, with 10 bases between. CDR1 MNHEY and CDR2 SVGAGI come from the germline V gene. The CDR3 DNA reads as TGTGCCAGCAGTTACTTAAGCGGGCCCTCCTACGAGCAGTACTTC. This sequence encodes CASSYLSGPSYEQYF.

This sequence joins TRBV6-6 and TRBJ2-5; 9 positions agree with TRBD2. The J call is in doubt because the DNA end fits TRBJ2-7 better. The germline V gene encodes CDR1 MNHNY and CDR2 SVGAGI (reference sequence). This CDR3 is 15 amino acids long. CDR3 sequence reads: CASSTLAGYSYEQYF. The CDR3 coding sequence is TGTGCCAGCAGTACCCTAGCGGGATACTCCTACGAGCAGTACTTC.

V gene TRBV28 combines with J gene TRBJ1-1; D perhaps matches TRBD1 (5 bases). Germline V gives CDR1 MDHEN, CDR2 SYDVKM. V shed 3 bases and J shed 3 bases, with 11 bases lying between them. CDR3 size: 14 residues. CDR3 loop: CASSLAGDHTEAFF. In nucleotides, the CDR3 is TGTGCCAGCAGTTTGGCGGGGGACCACACTGAAGCTTTCTTT. The full variable domain, its missing parts supplied by reference TRBV28 and TRBJ1-1, is DVKVTQSSRYLVKRTGEKVFLECVQDMDHENMFWYRQDPGLGLRLIYFSYDVKMKEKGDIPEGYSVSREKKERFSLILESASTNQTSMYLCASSLAGDHTEAFFGQGTRLTVV.

The chain uses TRBV5-5 and TRBJ2-7; D unclear. CDR3 size: 15 residues. V shed 0 bases and J shed 0 bases, with 10 bases lying between them. Germline CDR1 is SGHKS and CDR2 is YYEKEE (reference sequence). The CDR3 coding sequence is TGTGCCAGCAGCTTGGCTGGGATTAGCTCCTACGAGCAGTACTTC. This sequence encodes CASSLAGISSYEQYF. Complete variable domain (other parts from reference TRBV5-5 and TRBJ2-7): DAGVTQSPTHLIKTRGQQVTLRCSPISGHKSVSWYQQVLGQGPQFIFQYYEKEERGRGNFPDRFSARQFPNYSSELNVNALLLGDSALYLCASSLAGISSYEQYFGPGTRLTVT.

This chain joins TRBV10-2 and TRBJ2-1; D tentatively reads TRBD1 or TRBD2 (5 bases each). CDR1 and CDR2 (germline): WSHSY, SAAADI. Trimming took 6 bases from V and 0 from J, leaving 12 bases between them. There are 15 residues in the CDR3. Here the CDR3 DNA reads TGCGCCAGCAGCCGGGACGCCAGCTCCTACAATGAGCAGTTCTTC. It is translated as CASSRDASSYNEQFF.

The chain uses TRBV21-1 and TRBJ1-1. TRBV21-1 is a recognized pseudogene. CDR3 size: 14 residues. DNA for the CDR3: TGTGCCAGCAGCCCGAGAGGGGGGGACACTGAAGCTTTCTTT. Its protein product is CASSPRGGDTEAFF.

The CDR3 is CASSLRTVYNEQFF. CDR3 DNA: TGCGCCAGCAGCCTAAGGACGGTCTACAATGAGCAGTTCTTC. This chain connects TRBV5-1 to TRBJ2-1, with D hard to call. V was cut by 4 bases and J by 3 bases, with 11 bases left in between. Germline-derived CDR1 and CDR2 are SGHRS and YFSETQ. This CDR3 has 14 amino acids.

The chain uses TRBV9 and TRBJ2-6, with a weak D call TRBD2 (5 bases). V was trimmed by 0 bases and J by 2 bases, leaving 6 bases between them. Germline-derived CDR1 and CDR2 are SGDLS and YYNGEE. This CDR3 has 15 amino acids. CDR3 bases: TGTGCCAGCAGCGTAGGAGGGACTGGGGCCAACGTCCTGACTTTC. Translation: CASSVGGTGANVLTF. Together with reference TRBV9 and TRBJ2-6, the CDR3 gives the full variable domain: DSGVTQTPKHLITATGQRVTLRCSPRSGDLSVYWYQQSLDQGLQFLIQYYNGEERAKGNILERFSAQQFPDLHSELNLSSLELGDSALYFCASSVGGTGANVLTFGAGSRLTVL.

This clone was seen a few times. The chain employs TRBV28 and TRBJ2-1; 12 bases are a match to TRBD2. CDR1 is MDHEN, CDR2 SYDVKM, per germline. The CDR3 spans 15 residues. Trimming cost V 5 bases and J 9 bases; bases outside gene matches: 8. The CDR3 loop reads CASSPSSGRAFEQFF. CDR3 coding DNA: TGTGCCAGCAGTCCATCTAGCGGGAGGGCCTTTGAGCAGTTCTTC.

The chain has TRBV28 and TRBJ1-5; tentative D call: TRBD1 (5 bases). Per the germline V gene, CDR1 is MDHEN and CDR2 is SYDVKM. V was trimmed by 5 bases and J by 9 bases, leaving 17 bases between them. CDR3 length equals 14 residues. For the CDR3, the DNA is TGTGCCAGCAGTCCCCCGGCGAGGGGCCGGCCCCAGCATTTT. Protein sequence: CASSPPARGRPQHF.

The chain links TRBV28 to TRBJ1-4, with D perhaps matching TRBD1 (5 bases). The CDR3 loop spans 14 amino acids. Trimming took 6 bases from V and 3 from J, leaving 11 bases between them. Germline V lookup: CDR1 MDHEN, CDR2 SYDVKM. The CDR3: CASRVGVANEKLFF. The CDR3 DNA reads as TGTGCCAGCAGGGTGGGGGTGGCTAATGAAAAACTGTTTTTT.

V is TRBV10-2 and J is TRBJ1-1; a possible D gene is TRBD1 (5 bases). The germline gives CDR1 WSHSY, CDR2 SAAADI. The CDR3 is 15 amino acids. The germline V and J ends were trimmed by 8 bases and 2 bases, with 18 bases remaining between them. The CDR3 region is CASAGGTALNTEAFF. The CDR3 DNA is TGCGCCAGCGCCGGGGGAACAGCCCTTAACACTGAAGCTTTCTTT.

The chain joins TRBV10-3 to TRBJ2-1, with D maybe TRBD2 (7 bases). CDR1 is ENHRY and CDR2 is SYGVKD in the germline V gene. The CDR3 has 12 residues. V lost 10 bases and J lost 4, with 11 bases in between. In nucleotides, the CDR3 is TGTGCCACCGAGGGGGGGTACAATGAGCAGTTCTTC. This encodes CATEGGYNEQFF.

This sequence joins TRBV5-1 and TRBJ2-7, with 10 bases identical to TRBD2. V was clipped by 5 bases and J by 2 bases; unmatched bases: 7. Germline CDR1 SGHRS, CDR2 YFSETQ. This CDR3 comprises 15 residues. In DNA form, the CDR3 reads TGCGCCAGCAGTGACCCAGCGGGAGGGGCCTACGAGCAGTACTTC. Translation: CASSDPAGGAYEQYF.

J is TRBJ1-1 and V is TRBV6-1; no clear D gene. Trimming cost V 5 bases and J 3 bases, with 16 bases left between them. CDR1 and CDR2 from the germline V gene are MNHNS and SASEGT. The length of the CDR3 is 15 residues. The CDR3 loop is CASSTRAIGHTEAFF. For the CDR3, the DNA is TGTGCCAGCAGTACCCGAGCCATTGGGCACACTGAAGCTTTCTTT.

V is TRBV6-5 and J is TRBJ2-3; no firm D call. Per germline, CDR1 MNHEY and CDR2 SVGAGI. The CDR3 has 15 residues. Trimming removed 0 bases from V and 1 base from J, with 8 bases in between. The CDR3 DNA is TGTGCCAGCAGTTACTCGGGCACCCGCACAGATACGCAGTATTTT. Amino acids: CASSYSGTRTDTQYF.

This clone was picked up a small number of times. The chain carries TRBV7-9 and TRBJ2-5; weak D call: TRBD2 (5 bases). CDR1 and CDR2 from the germline V gene are SEHNR and FQNEAQ (reference sequence). Trimming pared 3 bases from V and 5 bases from J, leaving 10 bases between. This CDR3 comprises 13 residues. CDR3 loop: CASSLGPGETQYF. The CDR3 coding sequence is TGTGCCAGCAGCTTGGGTCCGGGGGAGACCCAGTACTTC.